This T cell receptor beta chain was identified in a study of blood T cell repertoires in COVID-19. About the study: T cells, B-cell-depleted T cells, or PBMCs provided the cDNA or gDNA that served as material.

Source study methods: Estimates of nucleated cell counts were drawn from the amplification of reference gene primers. Clones were read by immunoSEQ multiplex PCR, and TCRdb kept only the in-frame ones, dropping some. The V and J calls and clone size are taken from that table; D and trimming were inferred from the DNA. The sample has about 98,000 clones, roughly 82% seen once. Per the germline V gene, CDR1 is MNHEY and CDR2 is SVGAGI. The CDR3 consists of 15 residues. V was clipped by 5 bases and J by 7 bases; unmatched bases: 11. This clone has a single count. The sample consisted of peripheral blood. The sequence derives from a man between 65 and 85 years old with active or convalescent COVID-19. The chain uses TRBV6-5 and TRBJ2-3; TRBD1 aligns across 8 bases. The CDR3 DNA reads TGTGCCAGCAGTACCCGGGACAGGCGTGGGAATACGCAGTATTTT. This encodes CASSTRDRRGNTQYF.